What follows are 25 T cell receptor beta chains derived from one specimen sequenced in a study of shared clonotypes between healthy human individuals. TCRdb's table, derived via immunoSEQ multiplex PCR, lists solely in-frame clones and lacks some. The profile shows roughly 2.1 million clones, around 93% of them singletons. Only CD45RO-negative cells positively selected for CCR7 counted as naive CD8 cells, so terminally differentiated effector memory CD45RA+ cells were excluded. Source material: naive CD8+ T cells from PBMCs. Receptor source: a man between 18 and 29 years old in good health. Some clones in this sample may be carry-over from other donors' samples.

The chain combines TRBV11-2 with TRBJ1-4; D gene uncertain. Germline lookup yields CDR1 SGHAT and CDR2 FQNNGV. Trimming took 2 bases from V and 0 from J, leaving 16 bases between them. The CDR3 runs to 18 residues. CDR3 in DNA: TGTGCCAGCAGCTTACATCCCGGACGGCTTGCAACTAATGAAAAACTGTTTTTT. It is translated as CASSLHPGRLATNEKLFF.

The genes are TRBV30 and TRBJ2-7; D possibly matches TRBD1 or TRBD2 (5 bases each). Germline lookup yields CDR1 GTSNPN and CDR2 SVGIG (reference sequence). This CDR3 has 15 residues. The V end lost 0 bases, the J end lost 0 bases, and 12 bases lay between the germline ends. The CDR3 spells CAWSVDGGLSYEQYF. For the CDR3, the DNA is TGTGCCTGGAGTGTAGATGGGGGTCTCTCCTACGAGCAGTACTTC. The full variable domain, in which reference TRBV30 and TRBJ2-7 provide the parts outside the CDR3, is SQTIHQWPATLVQPVGSPLSLECTVEGTSNPNLYWYRQAAGRGLQLLFYSVGIGQISSEVPQNLSASRPQDRQFILSSKKLLLSDSGFYLCAWSVDGGLSYEQYFGPGTRLTVT.

This chain connects TRBV29-1 to TRBJ2-5, with TRBD1 identical over 7 bases. The DNA end lines up better with TRBJ2-7; the J call may be wrong. This CDR3 spans 14 amino acids. Germline V gives CDR1 SQVTM, CDR2 ANQGSEA. CDR3 loop: CSAKARGQAYEQYF. The CDR3 bases are TGCAGCGCGAAGGCCCGCGGACAGGCCTACGAGCAGTACTTC.

CDR3 amino acids: CASSISGTGENEKLFF. In DNA, the CDR3 is TGTGCCAGTAGTATCTCCGGGACAGGCGAAAATGAAAAACTGTTTTTT. The V and J genes are TRBV19 and TRBJ1-4, with TRBD1 matching over 8 bases. The length of the CDR3 is 16 residues. CDR1 and CDR2 from the germline V gene are LNHDA and SQIVND (reference sequence). After removal of 3 bases from V and 5 bases from J, the junction contained 8 bases not matched to a gene.

Details on this clone: A read error is possible here, since a much larger clone lies one base away. This chain links TRBV15 with TRBJ2-6; D is unresolved. The germline gives CDR1 LNHNV, CDR2 YYDKDF (reference sequence). V gave up 1 base and J gave up 0 bases, with 4 bases separating them. The CDR3 runs to 15 residues. The CDR3 here is CATSRASSGANVLTF. For the CDR3, the DNA is TGTGCCACCAGCAGAGCTAGCTCTGGGGCCAACGTCCTGACTTTC.

The V gene is TRBV6-5, the J gene TRBJ2-1, with TRBD1 identical over 9 bases. Looked up from germline, CDR1 is MNHEY and CDR2 is SVGAGI. Trimming removed 8 bases from V and 5 bases from J; junction bases left unmatched: 7. This CDR3 comprises 14 residues. The CDR3 loop reads CASGEGTGNNEQFF. The DNA of the CDR3 is TGTGCCAGCGGGGAAGGGACAGGGAACAATGAGCAGTTCTTC.

This chain connects TRBV4-1 to TRBJ2-7; 8 nucleotides agree with TRBD2. The CDR3 sequence is 18 residues long. The V and J ends lost 4 bases and 3 bases, in that order; junction bases with no gene match: 17. Germline CDR1 MGHRA, CDR2 YSYEKL. CDR3 bases: TGCGCCAGCAGCCTACGGAGCAGGATAGCGGGAAAATTCTACGAGCAGTACTTC. This sequence encodes CASSLRSRIAGKFYEQYF.

This chain joins TRBV4-3 and TRBJ1-1, with TRBD1 as a possible D gene (6 bases). From germline, CDR1 is LGHNA and CDR2 YSLEER. Trimming shortened V by 3 bases and J by 4 bases, and 15 bases separated the two germline ends. The length of the CDR3 is 15 residues. The CDR3 loop reads CASSHARGAITEAFF. The CDR3 coding sequence is TGCGCCAGCAGCCATGCACGGGGGGCAATCACTGAAGCTTTCTTT.

J is TRBJ1-1 and V is TRBV29-1; TRBD1 might be the D (5 bases). The V end was cut by 6 bases, the J end by 8 bases, with 13 bases between. Germline assignment: CDR1 SQVTM and CDR2 ANQGSEA. This CDR3 region has 11 residues. CDR3 in amino acids: CSVPSRGEAFF. The CDR3 nucleotides read TGCAGCGTCCCCAGCCGGGGCGAAGCTTTCTTT.

This chain links TRBV4-1 with TRBJ1-2; D possibly corresponds to TRBD1 (6 bases). The V end lost 0 bases, the J end lost 5 bases, and 13 bases lay between the germline ends. CDR1 is MGHRA and CDR2 is YSYEKL in the germline V gene. CDR3 length equals 15 residues. The CDR3 DNA follows: TGCGCCAGCAGCCAAGATGTAGGGGGAAGGTATGGCTACACCTTC. Translation gives CASSQDVGGRYGYTF.

The chain employs TRBV19 and TRBJ2-7; TRBD2 aligns across 10 bases. Trimming removed 5 bases from V and 7 bases from J; junction bases left unmatched: 11. CDR1 is LNHDA, CDR2 SQIVND, per germline (reference sequence). CDR3 length: 15 amino acids. The CDR3 sequence is CASSFQSSGSYEQYF. In nucleotides, the CDR3 is TGTGCCAGTAGTTTCCAATCTAGCGGGAGTTATGAGCAGTACTTC.

This clone occurred once. The identical CDR3 is also encoded by other nucleotide sequences in the sample. The chain combines TRBV27 with TRBJ2-5; D possibly matches TRBD1 or TRBD2 (5 bases each). The V and J ends lost 5 bases and 1 base respectively, with 11 bases between them. Germline V gene data show CDR1 as MNHEY and CDR2 as SMNVEV (reference sequence). CDR3 length equals 14 residues. This CDR3 reads CASSPLGGQETQYF. DNA for the CDR3: TGTGCCAGCAGTCCGCTTGGGGGCCAAGAGACCCAGTACTTC.

The chain combines TRBV5-1 with TRBJ2-1; D gene ambiguous. The V end was cut by 6 bases, the J end by 5 bases, with 9 bases between. Germline V gives CDR1 SGHRS, CDR2 YFSETQ. The CDR3 consists of 12 residues. CDR3 in DNA: TGCGCCAGCAAAGTCTCTAACAATGAGCAGTTCTTC. This encodes CASKVSNNEQFF.

The rearrangement uses TRBV7-9 and TRBJ2-5; 10 nucleotides match TRBD1. The J segment lost 3 bases and the V segment lost 4 bases, leaving 5 bases of the junction unmatched. In germline, CDR1 is SEHNR, CDR2 FQNEAQ (reference sequence). The CDR3 has 15 residues. This chain's CDR3 is CASSSRQGAEETQYF. In DNA, the CDR3 is TGTGCCAGCAGCTCAAGACAGGGGGCCGAAGAGACCCAGTACTTC.

CDR3 nucleotides: TGTGCCAGCAGCTTAGATGGGGGTGACCCCTCTGGGGCCAACGTCCTGACTTTC. Translated: CASSLDGGDPSGANVLTF. The chain links TRBV7-8 to TRBJ2-6; tentatively, D is TRBD1 or TRBD2 (5 bases each). The CDR3 length is 18 residues. Per germline, CDR1 SGHVS and CDR2 FQNEAQ. V was trimmed by 1 base and J by 0 bases, leaving 13 bases between them. Drawing the rest from reference TRBV7-8 and TRBJ2-6, the complete variable domain is GAGVSQSPRYKVAKRGQDVALRCDPISGHVSLFWYQQALGQGPEFLTYFQNEAQLDKSGLPSDRFFAERPEGSVSTLKIQRTQQEDSAVYLCASSLDGGDPSGANVLTFGAGSRLTVL.

Remarks on this clone: Other DNA sequences within the sample encode an identical CDR3. The rearrangement joins TRBV9 to TRBJ1-1; D remains unclear. The V end was cut by 4 bases, the J end by 4 bases, with 8 bases between. The germline V gene has CDR1 SGDLS and CDR2 YYNGEE. The CDR3 totals 12 residues. CDR3 region: CASSRGGTEAFF. DNA for the CDR3: TGTGCCAGCAGCCGTGGTGGCACTGAAGCTTTCTTT.

The V and J genes are TRBV6-5 and TRBJ2-7; D not resolved. This CDR3 is 15 amino acids long. V lost 0 bases, J lost 1 base, and 10 bases lay in between. The germline V gene has CDR1 MNHEY and CDR2 SVGAGI. CDR3 in amino acids: CASSYSRFESYEQYF. The CDR3 DNA reads TGTGCCAGCAGTTACTCCCGGTTCGAATCCTACGAGCAGTACTTC.

The DNA for the CDR3 is TGTGCCAGCAGCTTAAATGCAGGCGCTTATAGCAATCAGCCCCAGCATTTT. It is translated as CASSLNAGAYSNQPQHF. The genes are TRBV7-2 and TRBJ1-5; D remains ambiguous. Germline V CDR1 and CDR2: SGHTA, FQGNSA. This CDR3 is built from 17 residues. Trimming took off 2 bases at V and 0 bases at J, with 14 bases between the two ends.

The rearrangement uses TRBV9 and TRBJ2-2; 9 positions agree with TRBD2. Trimming took 0 bases from V and 6 from J; bases not matched to a gene: 3. The CDR3 runs to 15 residues. Germline values: CDR1 SGDLS, CDR2 YYNGEE. The CDR3 loop reads CASSVEGLAPGELFF. The CDR3 bases are TGTGCCAGCAGCGTAGAGGGACTAGCACCCGGGGAGCTGTTTTTT.

For this clone: The same CDR3 is also encoded by other DNA sequences in this sample. This chain joins TRBV9 and TRBJ1-1, with D possibly being TRBD1 (5 bases). V gave up 0 bases and J gave up 3 bases, with 9 bases separating them. Germline values: CDR1 SGDLS, CDR2 YYNGEE. The CDR3 covers 14 residues. This CDR3 is CASSVGGGDTEAFF. The CDR3 DNA sequence: TGTGCCAGCAGCGTAGGTGGGGGGGACACTGAAGCTTTCTTT.

A word on this clone: The identical CDR3 is also encoded by other nucleotide sequences in the sample. CDR3 region: CASSPSGRSYEQYF. CDR3 nucleotide sequence: TGTGCCAGCAGTCCTAGCGGGAGGTCCTACGAGCAGTACTTC. The chain is built from TRBV28 and TRBJ2-7; 11 bases match TRBD2. J gave up 1 base and V 5 bases, and 1 base lay outside the gene matches. Germline V lookup: CDR1 MDHEN, CDR2 SYDVKM. CDR3 size: 14 residues.

The table lists this clone with a few counts. This sequence joins TRBV10-1 and TRBJ2-1; 10 nucleotides line up with TRBD2. The CDR3 totals 17 residues. Germline V CDR1 and CDR2: WNHNN, SYGVQD (reference sequence). The V gene end was trimmed by 0 bases and the J gene end by 5 bases; junction bases not matched to a gene: 7. The CDR3: CASSESTRLAGDNEQFF. As DNA, the CDR3 is TGCGCCAGCAGTGAGTCGACTCGCCTAGCGGGGGACAATGAGCAGTTCTTC.

The chain employs TRBV9 and TRBJ1-1, with D maybe TRBD1 (5 bases). This CDR3 has 18 residues. Germline-derived CDR1 and CDR2 are SGDLS and YYNGEE. V lost 3 bases to trimming and J lost 0 bases, with 21 bases between them. The CDR3 spells CASSEDTRSPLMNTEAFF. The CDR3 coding sequence is TGTGCCAGCAGCGAGGACACTCGAAGTCCTCTAATGAACACTGAAGCTTTCTTT.

The chain couples TRBV5-1 to TRBJ2-7; D call uncertain. CDR1 and CDR2 from the germline V gene are SGHRS and YFSETQ. There are 12 residues in the CDR3. V shed 1 base and J shed 5 bases, with 7 bases lying between them. CDR3 residues: CASSLSPDEQYF. The CDR3 coding sequence is TGCGCCAGCAGCTTGTCACCCGACGAGCAGTACTTC.

The gene calls are TRBV7-8 and TRBJ2-2; TRBD2 might be the D (5 bases). This CDR3 is built from 12 residues. Germline V gene data show CDR1 as SGHVS and CDR2 as FQNEAQ. The CDR3 DNA follows: TGTGCTGCGACGGGGTTAACCGGGGAGCTGTTTTTT. Translating it yields CAATGLTGELFF.